The sequence of this TCR beta chain was determined in a study of blood T cell repertoires in COVID-19. Original analysis: Counts of nucleated cells, estimated from reference gene primer amplification, were obtained. The table came from immunoSEQ multiplex PCR; TCRdb's copy has only in-frame clones and leaves some out. From that table come the V and J calls and clone size; the DNA was used to work out D and trimming. The sample records about 130,000 clones, roughly four fifths being singletons. CDR1 is SEHNR and CDR2 is FQNEAQ in the germline V gene (reference sequence). This CDR3 is 15 amino acids long. The V and J ends lost 8 bases and 2 bases respectively, with 16 bases between them. Cohort 3 recovery required two negative PCRs, clearance, or symptom resolution.

This TCR derives from a man between 50 and 59 years old who had recovered from COVID-19. Specimen: PBMCs or T cells enriched from blood (not recorded which). The chain links TRBV7-9 to TRBJ1-5; weak D call: TRBD1 (5 bases). CDR3 bases: TGTGCCAGCCAGGGTATGGAAGGGGGCAATCAGCCCCAGCATTTT. Translated: CASQGMEGGNQPQHF.